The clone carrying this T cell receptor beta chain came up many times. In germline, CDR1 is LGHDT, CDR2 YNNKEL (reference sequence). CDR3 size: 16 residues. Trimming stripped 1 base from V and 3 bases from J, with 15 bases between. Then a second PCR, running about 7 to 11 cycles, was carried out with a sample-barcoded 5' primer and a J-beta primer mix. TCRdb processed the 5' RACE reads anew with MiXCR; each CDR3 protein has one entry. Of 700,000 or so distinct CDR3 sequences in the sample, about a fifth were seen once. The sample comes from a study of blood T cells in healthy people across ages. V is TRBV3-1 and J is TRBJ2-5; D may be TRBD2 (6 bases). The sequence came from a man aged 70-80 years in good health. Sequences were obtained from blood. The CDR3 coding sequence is TGTGCCAGCAGCCAAGGATTGCGGGGTTCAGAAGAGACCCAGTACTTC. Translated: CASSQGLRGSEETQYF.